This record concerns one T cell receptor beta chain sequence. The antigen is undetermined. Mismatch with germline at one junction end may stem from a read error. This sample is part of a study of molecular identifiers for immune sequencing clone quantification. As for the study in general: In replicates, RNA from approximately 20,000 or 100,000 naive CD8 cells was split five ways, four sequenced.

When naive CD8 T cells were sorted, they were gated as CD8+CD4-CCR7+CD45RA+. Notes on the study in general: For effector cells, clones above 20 RNA copies held over 97% of molecules; for naive cells, under 1%.

TCRdb reanalysed the PCR reads using MiXCR and keeps one entry per CDR3 protein. Seen here are 600,000 to 650,000 distinct CDR3 sequences, 20% observed once, and the top ten hold roughly 0.9%. The V gene's germline CDR1 is MNHEY and CDR2 SMNVEV (reference sequence). The CDR3 loop spans 13 amino acids. The chain links TRBV27 to TRBJ2-7; TRBD1 matches 8 bases. Specimen: naive CD8+ T cells from blood, with Jurkat cell RNA spiked in. Subset given: FACS-sorted CD8+CD4-CCR7+CD45RA+ naive T cells. The origin of this receptor is a human donor in good health. Some libraries in this study had Jurkat cell RNA spiked in. This CDR3 reads CASSAGTGYERYF. The CDR3 DNA sequence: TGTGCCAGCAGTGCAGGGACAGGCTACGAGCGGTACTTC.